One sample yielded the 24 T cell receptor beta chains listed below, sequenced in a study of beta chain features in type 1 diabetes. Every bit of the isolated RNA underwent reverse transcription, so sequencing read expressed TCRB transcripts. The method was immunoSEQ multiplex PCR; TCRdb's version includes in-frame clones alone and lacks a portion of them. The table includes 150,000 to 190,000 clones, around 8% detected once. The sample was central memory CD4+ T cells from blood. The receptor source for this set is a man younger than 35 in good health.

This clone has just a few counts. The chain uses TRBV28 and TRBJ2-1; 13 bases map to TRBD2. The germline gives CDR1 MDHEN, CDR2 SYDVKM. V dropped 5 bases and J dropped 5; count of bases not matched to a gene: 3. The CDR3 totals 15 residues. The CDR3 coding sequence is TGTGCCAGCAGTCAACTAGCGGGGGGGGACAATGAGCAGTTCTTC. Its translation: CASSQLAGGDNEQFF. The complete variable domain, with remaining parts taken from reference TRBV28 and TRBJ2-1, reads DVKVTQSSRYLVKRTGEKVFLECVQDMDHENMFWYRQDPGLGLRLIYFSYDVKMKEKGDIPEGYSVSREKKERFSLILESASTNQTSMYLCASSQLAGGDNEQFFGPGTRLTVL.

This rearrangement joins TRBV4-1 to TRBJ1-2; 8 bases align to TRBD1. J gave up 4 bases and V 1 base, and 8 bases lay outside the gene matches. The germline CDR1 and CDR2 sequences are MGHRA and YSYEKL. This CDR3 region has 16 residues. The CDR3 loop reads CASSQAQGQATYGYTF. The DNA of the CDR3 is TGCGCCAGCAGCCAAGCTCAGGGACAGGCTACCTATGGCTACACCTTC.

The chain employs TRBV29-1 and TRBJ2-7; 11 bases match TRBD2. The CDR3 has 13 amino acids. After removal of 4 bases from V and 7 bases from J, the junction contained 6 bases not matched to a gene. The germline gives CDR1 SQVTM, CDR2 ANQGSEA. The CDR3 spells CSVAISGRGEQYF. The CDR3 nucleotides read TGCAGCGTTGCTATTAGCGGGAGGGGGGAGCAGTACTTC.

This CDR3 is CASSFQGTTEAFF. The CDR3 nucleotides read TGTGCCAGCAGCTTTCAGGGGACAACTGAAGCTTTCTTT. J is TRBJ1-1 and V is TRBV7-3; D perhaps matches TRBD1 (6 bases). Trimming removed 3 bases from V and 5 bases from J, with 10 bases in between. CDR3 length equals 13 residues. Germline loops: CDR1 SGHTA, CDR2 FQGTGA. The whole variable domain, filled in from reference TRBV7-3 and TRBJ1-1, reads GAGVSQTPSNKVTEKGKYVELRCDPISGHTALYWYRQSLGQGPEFLIYFQGTGAADDSGLPNDRFFAVRPEGSVSTLKIQRTERGDSAVYLCASSFQGTTEAFFGQGTRLTVV.

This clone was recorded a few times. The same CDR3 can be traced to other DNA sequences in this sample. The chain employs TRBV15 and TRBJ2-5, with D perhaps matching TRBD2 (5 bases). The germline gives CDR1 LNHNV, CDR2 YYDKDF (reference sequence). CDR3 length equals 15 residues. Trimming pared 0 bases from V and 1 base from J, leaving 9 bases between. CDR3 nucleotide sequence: TGTGCCACCAGCAGAGATCAAGGAGGCCAAGAGACCCAGTACTTC. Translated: CATSRDQGGQETQYF.

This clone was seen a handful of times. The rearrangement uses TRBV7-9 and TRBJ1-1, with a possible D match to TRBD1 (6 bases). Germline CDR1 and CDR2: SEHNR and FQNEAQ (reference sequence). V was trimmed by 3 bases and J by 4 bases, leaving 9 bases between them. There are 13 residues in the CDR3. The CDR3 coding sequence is TGTGCCAGCAGCTTCGGACAGATCACTGAAGCTTTCTTT. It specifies CASSFGQITEAFF.

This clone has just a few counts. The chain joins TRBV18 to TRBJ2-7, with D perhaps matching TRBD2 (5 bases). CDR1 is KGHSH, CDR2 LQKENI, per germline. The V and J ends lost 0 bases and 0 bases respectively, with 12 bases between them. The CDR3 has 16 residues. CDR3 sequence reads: CASSPPRAGSSYEQYF. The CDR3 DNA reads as TGTGCCAGCTCACCACCGAGGGCAGGATCCTCCTACGAGCAGTACTTC.

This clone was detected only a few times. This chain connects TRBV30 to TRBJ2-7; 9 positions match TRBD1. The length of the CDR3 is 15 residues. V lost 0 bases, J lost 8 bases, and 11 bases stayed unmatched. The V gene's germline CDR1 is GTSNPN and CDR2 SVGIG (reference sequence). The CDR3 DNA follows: TGTGCCTGGAGTGTACCTGGGACAGGGATCCAGCAGCAGTACTTC. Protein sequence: CAWSVPGTGIQQQYF.

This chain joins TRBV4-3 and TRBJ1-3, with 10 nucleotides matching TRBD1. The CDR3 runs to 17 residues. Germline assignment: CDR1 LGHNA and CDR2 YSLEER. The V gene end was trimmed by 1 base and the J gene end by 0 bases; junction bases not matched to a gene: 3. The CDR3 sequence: CASSQGGTGASGNTIYF. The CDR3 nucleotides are TGCGCCAGCAGCCAAGGTGGGACAGGGGCCTCTGGAAACACCATATATTTT.

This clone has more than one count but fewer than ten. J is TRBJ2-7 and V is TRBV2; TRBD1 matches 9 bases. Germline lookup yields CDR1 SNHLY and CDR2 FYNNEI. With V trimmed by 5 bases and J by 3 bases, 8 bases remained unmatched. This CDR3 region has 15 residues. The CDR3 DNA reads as TGTGCCAGCAGTCCCTCCGGGACAGGGTTCTACGAGCAGTACTTC. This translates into CASSPSGTGFYEQYF. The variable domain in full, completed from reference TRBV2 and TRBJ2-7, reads EPEVTQTPSHQVTQMGQEVILRCVPISNHLYFYWYRQILGQKVEFLVSFYNNEISEKSEIFDDQFSVERPDGSNFTLKIRSTKLEDSAMYFCASSPSGTGFYEQYFGPGTRLTVT.

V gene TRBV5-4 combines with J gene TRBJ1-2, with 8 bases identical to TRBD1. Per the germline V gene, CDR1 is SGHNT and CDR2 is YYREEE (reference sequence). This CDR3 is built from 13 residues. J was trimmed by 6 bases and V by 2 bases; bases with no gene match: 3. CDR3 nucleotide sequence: TGTGCCAGCAGCTTAAGGGACAGGCATGGCTACACCTTC. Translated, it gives CASSLRDRHGYTF. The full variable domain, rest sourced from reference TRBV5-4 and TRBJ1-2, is ETGVTQSPTHLIKTRGQQVTLRCSSQSGHNTVSWYQQALGQGPQFIFQYYREEENGRGNFPPRFSGLQFPNYSSELNVNALELDDSALYLCASSLRDRHGYTFGSGTRLTVV.

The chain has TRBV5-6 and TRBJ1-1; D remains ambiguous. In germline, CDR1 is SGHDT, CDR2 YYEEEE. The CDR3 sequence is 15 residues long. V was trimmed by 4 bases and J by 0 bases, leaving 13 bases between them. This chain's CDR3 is CASSASGNLNTEAFF. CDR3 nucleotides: TGTGCCAGCAGCGCATCCGGGAACCTGAACACTGAAGCTTTCTTT.

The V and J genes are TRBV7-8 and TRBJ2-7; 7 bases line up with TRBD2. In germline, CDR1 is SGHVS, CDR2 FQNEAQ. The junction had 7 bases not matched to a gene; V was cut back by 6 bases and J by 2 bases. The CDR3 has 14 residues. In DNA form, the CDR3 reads TGTGCCAGCAGGAGGGCGGGGGAAACCTACGAGCAGTACTTC. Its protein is CASRRAGETYEQYF. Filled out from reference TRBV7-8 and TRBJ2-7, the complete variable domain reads GAGVSQSPRYKVAKRGQDVALRCDPISGHVSLFWYQQALGQGPEFLTYFQNEAQLDKSGLPSDRFFAERPEGSVSTLKIQRTQQEDSAVYLCASRRAGETYEQYFGPGTRLTVT.

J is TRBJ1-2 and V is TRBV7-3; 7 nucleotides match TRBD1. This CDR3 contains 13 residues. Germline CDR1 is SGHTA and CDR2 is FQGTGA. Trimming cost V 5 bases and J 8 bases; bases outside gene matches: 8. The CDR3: CASSTGQAGGYTF. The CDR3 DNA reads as TGTGCCAGCAGCACTGGACAGGCGGGAGGCTACACCTTC.

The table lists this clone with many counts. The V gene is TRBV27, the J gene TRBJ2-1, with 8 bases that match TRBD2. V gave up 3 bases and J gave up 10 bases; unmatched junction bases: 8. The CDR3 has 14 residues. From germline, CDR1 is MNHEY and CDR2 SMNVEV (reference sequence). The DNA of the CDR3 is TGTGCCAGCAGTTTGTCGGGGGGGTATCGAGAGCAGTTCTTC. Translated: CASSLSGGYREQFF.

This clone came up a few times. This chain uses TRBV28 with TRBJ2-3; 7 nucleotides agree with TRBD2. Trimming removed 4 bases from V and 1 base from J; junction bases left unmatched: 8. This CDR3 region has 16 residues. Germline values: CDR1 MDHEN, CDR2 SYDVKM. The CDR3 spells CASSSGRAGGTDTQYF. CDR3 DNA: TGTGCCAGCAGTTCCGGTAGGGCGGGGGGCACAGATACGCAGTATTTT.

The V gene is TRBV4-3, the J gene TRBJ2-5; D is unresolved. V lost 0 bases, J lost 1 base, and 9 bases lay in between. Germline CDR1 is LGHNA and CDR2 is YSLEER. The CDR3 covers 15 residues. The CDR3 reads CASSQDSRRQETQYF. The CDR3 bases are TGCGCCAGCAGCCAAGATTCCAGGCGCCAAGAGACCCAGTACTTC.

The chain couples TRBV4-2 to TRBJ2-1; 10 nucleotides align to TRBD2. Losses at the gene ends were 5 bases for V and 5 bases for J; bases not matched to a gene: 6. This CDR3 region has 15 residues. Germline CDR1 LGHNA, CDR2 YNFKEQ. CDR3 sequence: CASSASGGRNNEQFF. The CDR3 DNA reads TGTGCCAGCAGCGCTAGCGGGGGTAGAAACAATGAGCAGTTCTTC.

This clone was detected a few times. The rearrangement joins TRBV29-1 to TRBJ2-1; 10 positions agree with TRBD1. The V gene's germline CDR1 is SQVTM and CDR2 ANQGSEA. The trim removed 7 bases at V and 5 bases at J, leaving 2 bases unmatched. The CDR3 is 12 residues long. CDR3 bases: TGCAGCGCCGGACAGGGGGACAATGAGCAGTTCTTC. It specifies CSAGQGDNEQFF.

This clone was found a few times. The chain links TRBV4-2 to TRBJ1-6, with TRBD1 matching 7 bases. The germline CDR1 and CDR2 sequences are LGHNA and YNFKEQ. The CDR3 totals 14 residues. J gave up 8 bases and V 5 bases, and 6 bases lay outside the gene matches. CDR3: CASSSQGVDSPLHF. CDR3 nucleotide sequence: TGTGCCAGCAGCTCCCAGGGGGTAGATTCACCCCTCCACTTT.

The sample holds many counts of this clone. In DNA form, the CDR3 reads TGTGCCTGGAGTGTAGAGGTCGGAAGTCGGGATGAGCAGTTCTTC. Translated, it gives CAWSVEVGSRDEQFF. The chain links TRBV30 to TRBJ2-1; no reliable D call. The CDR3 length is 15 residues. Germline-derived CDR1 and CDR2 are GTSNPN and SVGIG (reference sequence). Trimming removed 0 bases from V and 8 bases from J, with 17 bases in between.

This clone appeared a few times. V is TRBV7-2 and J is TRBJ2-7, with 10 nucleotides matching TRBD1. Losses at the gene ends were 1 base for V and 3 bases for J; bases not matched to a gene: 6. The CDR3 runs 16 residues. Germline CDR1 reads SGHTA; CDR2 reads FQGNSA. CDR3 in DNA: TGTGCCAGCAGCTTAGTCTGGGACAGGGGCTTCTACGAGCAGTACTTC. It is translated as CASSLVWDRGFYEQYF.

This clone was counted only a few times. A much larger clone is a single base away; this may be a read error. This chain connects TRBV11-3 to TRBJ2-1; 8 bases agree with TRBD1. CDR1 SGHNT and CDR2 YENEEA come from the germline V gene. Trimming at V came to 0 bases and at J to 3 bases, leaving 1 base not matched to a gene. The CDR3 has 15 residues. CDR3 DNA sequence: TGTGCCAGCAGCTTAGATGGACAGGGCTACAATGAGCAGTTCTTC. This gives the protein CASSLDGQGYNEQFF. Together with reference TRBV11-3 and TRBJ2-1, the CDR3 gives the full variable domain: EAGVVQSPRYKIIEKKQPVAFWCNPISGHNTLYWYLQNLGQGPELLIRYENEEAVDDSQLPKDRFSAERLKGVDSTLKIQPAELGDSAVYLCASSLDGQGYNEQFFGPGTRLTVL.

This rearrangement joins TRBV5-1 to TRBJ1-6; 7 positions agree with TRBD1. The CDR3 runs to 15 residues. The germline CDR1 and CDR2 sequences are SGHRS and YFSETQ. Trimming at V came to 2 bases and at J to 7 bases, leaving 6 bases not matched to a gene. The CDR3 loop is CASSLGDSMNSPLHF. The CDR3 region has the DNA TGCGCCAGCAGCTTAGGGGACAGCATGAATTCACCCCTCCACTTT.